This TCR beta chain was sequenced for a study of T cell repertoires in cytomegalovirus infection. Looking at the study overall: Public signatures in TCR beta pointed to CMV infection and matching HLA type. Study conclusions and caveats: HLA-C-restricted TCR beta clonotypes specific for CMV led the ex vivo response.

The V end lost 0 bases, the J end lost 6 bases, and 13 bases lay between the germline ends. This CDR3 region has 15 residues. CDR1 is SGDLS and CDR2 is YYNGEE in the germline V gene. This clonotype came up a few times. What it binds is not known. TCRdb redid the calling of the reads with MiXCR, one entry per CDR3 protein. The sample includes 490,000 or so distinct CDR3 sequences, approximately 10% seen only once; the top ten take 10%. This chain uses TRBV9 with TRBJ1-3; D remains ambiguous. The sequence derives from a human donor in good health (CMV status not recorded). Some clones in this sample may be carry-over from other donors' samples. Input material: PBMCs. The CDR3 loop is CASSVEGRQENTIYF. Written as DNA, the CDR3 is TGTGCCAGCAGCGTAGAAGGCCGCCAGGAAAACACCATATATTTT.